These 10 T cell receptor beta chains originate from one sample sequenced in a study of blood T cell repertoires in COVID-19. This table comes from immunoSEQ multiplex PCR, and its TCRdb copy is limited to in-frame clones, with some not included. The sample has roughly 34,000 clones; over 80% are singletons. Specimen: peripheral blood. The receptor set was obtained from an elderly man with active COVID-19.

The chain joins TRBV4-3 to TRBJ2-1; D perhaps matches TRBD2 (6 bases). The CDR3 is made up of 15 amino acids. V shed 4 bases and J shed 7 bases, with 17 bases lying between them. Germline CDR1 and CDR2: LGHNA and YSLEER. In DNA form, the CDR3 reads TGCGCCAGCAGCCGGACGGGAGAACTTTTGAATGAGCAGTTCTTC. It yields the protein CASSRTGELLNEQFF.

This clone was recorded only once. The V gene is TRBV5-1, the J gene TRBJ2-1; D is possibly TRBD2 (5 bases). The CDR3 is 17 residues long. V lost 6 bases to trimming and J lost 7 bases, with 26 bases between them. Per the germline V gene, CDR1 is SGHRS and CDR2 is YFSETQ. The CDR3 region has the DNA TGCGCCAGCAATAGCCCGAGCGGCCCCCCAACTTATAATGAGCAGTTCTTC. Its translation is CASNSPSGPPTYNEQFF. Full variable domain (remainder filled in from reference TRBV5-1 and TRBJ2-1): KAGVTQTPRYLIKTRGQQVTLSCSPISGHRSVSWYQQTPGQGLQFLFEYFSETQRNKGNFPGRFSGRQFSNSRSEMNVSTLELGDSALYLCASNSPSGPPTYNEQFFGPGTRLTVL.

V is TRBV3-1 (or the pseudogene TRBV3-2) and J is TRBJ1-3, with D uncertain. The CDR3 is made up of 14 amino acids. V lost 3 bases and J 0 bases, leaving 6 bases between the germline ends. Germline V lookup: CDR1 LGHDT, CDR2 YNNKEL (reference sequence). CDR3 coding DNA: TGTGCCAGCAGCCAGCGGAGCTCTGGAAACACCATATATTTT. It encodes CASSQRSSGNTIYF.

The chain recombines TRBV6-2 or TRBV6-3 with TRBJ2-5; perhaps TRBD1 as D (5 bases). The CDR3 loop spans 16 amino acids. V was cut by 2 bases and J by 0 bases, with 13 bases left in between. Germline loops: CDR1 MNHEY, CDR2 SVGEGT. The CDR3 loop reads CASSYAPGQDQETQYF. Written as DNA, the CDR3 is TGTGCCAGCAGTTACGCCCCAGGGCAGGACCAAGAGACCCAGTACTTC.

The chain uses TRBV6-2 or TRBV6-3 and TRBJ2-5; TRBD1 aligns across 9 bases. The CDR3 sequence is 16 residues long. Unmatched junction bases numbered 13, after V lost 6 bases and J lost 5 bases. The germline gives CDR1 MNHEY, CDR2 SVGEGT. The CDR3 sequence: CASSSGTGTFGETQYF. As DNA, the CDR3 is TGTGCCAGCAGCTCCGGGACAGGGACCTTCGGGGAGACCCAGTACTTC.

This clone was found once. The chain carries TRBV4-3 and TRBJ2-2; 8 bases are shared with TRBD2. The length of the CDR3 is 15 residues. Looked up from germline, CDR1 is LGHNA and CDR2 is YSLEER. The ends lost 0 bases at V and 6 bases at J; junction bases unmatched: 3. The CDR3 protein is CASSQDRLASGELFF. CDR3 DNA sequence: TGCGCCAGCAGCCAAGACAGACTAGCGTCCGGGGAGCTGTTTTTT.

V gene TRBV4-3 combines with J gene TRBJ1-6; 8 positions match TRBD1. The length of the CDR3 is 16 residues. The germline CDR1 and CDR2 sequences are LGHNA and YSLEER. The J segment lost 7 bases and the V segment lost 4 bases, leaving 9 bases of the junction unmatched. CDR3 DNA: TGCGCCAGCAGCCCTCGCCTGGACAGGGTCAATTCACCCCTCCACTTT. Amino acid sequence: CASSPRLDRVNSPLHF.

This chain links TRBV5-1 with TRBJ2-2; D is possibly TRBD2 (6 bases). Germline CDR1 and CDR2: SGHRS and YFSETQ. Trimming shortened V by 2 bases and J by 1 base, and 18 bases separated the two germline ends. The CDR3 extends over 18 amino acids. CDR3 protein: CASSFLPQRTMNTGELFF. For the CDR3, the DNA is TGCGCCAGCAGCTTTCTCCCCCAGCGGACTATGAACACCGGGGAGCTGTTTTTT.

For the CDR3, the DNA is TGTGCCAGCAGCCCCCCGGGACTAGCGGGAATAAATGAGCAGTTCTTC. Amino acids: CASSPPGLAGINEQFF. V is TRBV7-2 and J is TRBJ2-1; TRBD2 matches 13 bases. The V segment lost 5 bases and the J segment 7 bases; nucleotides outside the gene matches: 8. Per the germline V gene, CDR1 is SGHTA and CDR2 is FQGNSA. This CDR3 comprises 16 residues.

The V and J genes are TRBV5-8 and TRBJ2-3; D possibly corresponds to TRBD1 (6 bases). The germline CDR1 and CDR2 sequences are SGHTS and YDEGEE. The CDR3 covers 14 residues. V dropped 0 bases and J dropped 8 bases, with 13 bases sitting between them. CDR3 in DNA: TGTGCCAGCAGCTTGGACAGGGTATGGGGTACGCAGTATTTT. It encodes CASSLDRVWGTQYF.